This TCR beta chain was recorded in a study of vaccination effects on CD4 cells after COVID-19. TCRdb keeps only in-frame clones here, not all; method: immunoSEQ multiplex PCR. This table has 70,000 to 95,000 clones, approximately 81% appearing once. The CDR3 has 13 residues. The V segment lost 6 bases and the J segment 4 bases; nucleotides outside the gene matches: 2. Study results and caveats: A shortage of convalescent patients and an absence of early post-infection timepoints characterized the study.

Using viral peptide pools, the ViraFEST assay grew out antigen-specific CD4+ T cells prior to sequencing. Researchers isolated CD4+ T cells once approximately eleven days of culture had elapsed. In this sample, this clone turned up a few times. Antigen unknown. The receptor was derived from a human donor who received a COVID-19 vaccine. The material was CD4+ T cells from PBMCs cultured with HCoV-229E spike peptides, obtained before COVID-19 vaccination. This chain connects TRBV12-3 or TRBV12-4 to TRBJ1-2, with TRBD1 matching 10 bases. CDR3 DNA: TGTGCCAGCAGGACAGGGGGCTCCTATGGCTACACCTTC. Its protein is CASRTGGSYGYTF.